This TCR beta chain stems from a study of T cell repertoires in cytomegalovirus infection. Study-level findings and limits: CMV carriers with the relevant HLA were identified by cumulative public TCR beta family frequency.

V lost 6 bases to trimming and J lost 5 bases, with 21 bases between them. The CDR3 contains 16 residues. CDR1 MNHEY and CDR2 SVGEGT come from the germline V gene. MiXCR was run by TCRdb on the reads, yielding one entry per CDR3 protein. The sample lists over 300,000 distinct CDR3 sequences; more than 8% were seen once. With regard to this clonotype: Its antigen is as yet unknown.

Source material: PBMCs. The receptor was isolated from a human donor in good health (CMV status not recorded). Some clones in this sample may be carry-over from other donors' samples. The chain links TRBV6-2 or TRBV6-3 to TRBJ2-3, with a possible D match to TRBD2 (6 bases). The CDR3 sequence is CASRPDTPRGRDTQYF. CDR3 DNA: TGTGCCAGCAGACCAGACACACCGCGGGGCAGAGATACGCAGTATTTT.